Below, one T cell receptor beta chain is given with its context. Its target is unknown. These data come from a study of PD-1 blockade in classical Hodgkin lymphoma. Study-level points and caveats: Later analyses included only patients treated at least 1 year post-ASCT.

The data were produced by immunoSEQ multiplex PCR, yet TCRdb's version contains in-frame clones alone and is incomplete. The sample consists of roughly 2,700 clones, 70% to 75% of them appearing once. Germline CDR1 is SGHRS and CDR2 is YFSETQ. Deletions cut 4 bases from V and 7 bases from J, with 17 bases between. CDR3 length: 14 residues. Every one of the patients relapsed after autologous stem cell transplantation (brentuximab vedotin exposure was variable). From thawed PBMCs, CD8+ T cells were isolated by magnetic negative selection. Best responses fell into complete response, partial response or progressive disease.

Sequenced material: CD8+ T cells from blood, taken at baseline. The rearrangement uses TRBV5-1 and TRBJ1-2, with a weak D call TRBD1 (5 bases). This receptor was taken from a human donor with classical Hodgkin lymphoma. Here the CDR3 reads CASSQDARVGGYTF. The DNA of the CDR3 is TGCGCCAGCAGCCAAGATGCCAGGGTCGGTGGCTACACCTTC.